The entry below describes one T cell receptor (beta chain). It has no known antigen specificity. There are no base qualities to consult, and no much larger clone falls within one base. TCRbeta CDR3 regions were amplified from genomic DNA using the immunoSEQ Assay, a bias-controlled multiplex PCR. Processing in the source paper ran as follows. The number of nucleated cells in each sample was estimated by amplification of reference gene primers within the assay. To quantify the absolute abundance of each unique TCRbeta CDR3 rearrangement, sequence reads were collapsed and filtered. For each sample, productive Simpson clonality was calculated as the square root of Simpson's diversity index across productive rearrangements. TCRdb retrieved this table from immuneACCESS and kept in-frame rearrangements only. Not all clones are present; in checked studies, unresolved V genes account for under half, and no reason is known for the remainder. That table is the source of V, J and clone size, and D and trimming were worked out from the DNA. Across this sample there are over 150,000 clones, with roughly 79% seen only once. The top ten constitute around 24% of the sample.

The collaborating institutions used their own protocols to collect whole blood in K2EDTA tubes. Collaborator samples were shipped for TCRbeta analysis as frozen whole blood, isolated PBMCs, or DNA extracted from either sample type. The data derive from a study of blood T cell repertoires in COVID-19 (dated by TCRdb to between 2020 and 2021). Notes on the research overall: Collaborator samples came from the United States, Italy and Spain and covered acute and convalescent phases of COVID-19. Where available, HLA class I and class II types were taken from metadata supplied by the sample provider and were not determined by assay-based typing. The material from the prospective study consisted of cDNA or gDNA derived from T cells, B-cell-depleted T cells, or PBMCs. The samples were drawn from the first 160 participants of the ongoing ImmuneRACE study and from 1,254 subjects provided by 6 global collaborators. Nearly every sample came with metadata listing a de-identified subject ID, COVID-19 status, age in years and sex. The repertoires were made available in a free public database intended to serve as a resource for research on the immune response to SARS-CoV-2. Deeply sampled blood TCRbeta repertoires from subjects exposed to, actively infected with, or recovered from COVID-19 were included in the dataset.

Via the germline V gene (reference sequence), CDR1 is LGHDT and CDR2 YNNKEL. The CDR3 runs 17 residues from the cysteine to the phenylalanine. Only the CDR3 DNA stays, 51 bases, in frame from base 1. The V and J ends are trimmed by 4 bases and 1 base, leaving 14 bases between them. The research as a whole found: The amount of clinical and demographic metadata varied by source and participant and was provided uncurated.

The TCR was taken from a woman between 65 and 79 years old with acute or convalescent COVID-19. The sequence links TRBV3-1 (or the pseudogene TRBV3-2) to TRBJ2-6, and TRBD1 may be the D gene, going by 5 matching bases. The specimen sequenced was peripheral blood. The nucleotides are TGTGCCAGCAGCCCCCCAGGGATTCGATCTGGGGCCAACGTCCTGACTTTC. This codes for CASSPPGIRSGANVLTF.